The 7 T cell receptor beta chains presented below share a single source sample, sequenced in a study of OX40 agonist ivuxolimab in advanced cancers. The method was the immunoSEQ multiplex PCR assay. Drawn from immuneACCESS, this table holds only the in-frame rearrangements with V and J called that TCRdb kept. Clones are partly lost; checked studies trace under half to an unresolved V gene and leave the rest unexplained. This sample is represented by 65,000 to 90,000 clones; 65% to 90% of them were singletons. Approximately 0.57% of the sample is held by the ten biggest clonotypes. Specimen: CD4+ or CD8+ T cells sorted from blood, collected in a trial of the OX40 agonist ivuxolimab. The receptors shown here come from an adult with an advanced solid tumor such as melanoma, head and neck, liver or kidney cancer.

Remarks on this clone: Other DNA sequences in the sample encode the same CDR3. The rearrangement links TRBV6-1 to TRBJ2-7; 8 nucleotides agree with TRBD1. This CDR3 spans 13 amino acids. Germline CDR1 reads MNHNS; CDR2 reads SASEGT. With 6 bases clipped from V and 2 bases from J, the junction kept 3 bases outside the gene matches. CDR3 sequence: CASSRTGTYEQYF. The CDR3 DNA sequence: TGTGCCAGCAGCCGGACAGGGACCTACGAGCAGTACTTC.

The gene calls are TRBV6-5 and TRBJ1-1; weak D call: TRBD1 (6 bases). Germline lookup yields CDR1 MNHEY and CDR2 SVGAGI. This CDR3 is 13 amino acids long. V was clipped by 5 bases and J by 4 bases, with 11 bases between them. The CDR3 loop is CASSRSGVTEAFF. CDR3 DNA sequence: TGTGCCAGCAGTCGATCAGGGGTCACTGAAGCTTTCTTT.

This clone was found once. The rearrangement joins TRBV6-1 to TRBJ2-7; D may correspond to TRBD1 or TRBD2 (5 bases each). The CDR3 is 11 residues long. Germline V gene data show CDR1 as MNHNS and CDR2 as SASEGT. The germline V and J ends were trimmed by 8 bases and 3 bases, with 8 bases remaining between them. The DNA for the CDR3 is TGTGCCAGCGGGGGAAACTACGAGCAGTACTTC. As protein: CASGGNYEQYF.

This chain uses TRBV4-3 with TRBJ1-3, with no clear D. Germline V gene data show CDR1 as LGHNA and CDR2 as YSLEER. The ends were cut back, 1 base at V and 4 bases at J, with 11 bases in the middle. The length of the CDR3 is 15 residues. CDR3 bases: TGCGCCAGCAGCCAAGCTGGGGATCTAGGAAACACCATATATTTT. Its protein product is CASSQAGDLGNTIYF.

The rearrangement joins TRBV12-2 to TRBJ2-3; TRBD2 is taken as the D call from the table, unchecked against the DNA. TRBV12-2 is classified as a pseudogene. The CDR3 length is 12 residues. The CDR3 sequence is CASRLARCMQYF. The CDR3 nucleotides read TGTGCAAGTCGCTTAGCGCGCTGCATGCAGTATTTT.

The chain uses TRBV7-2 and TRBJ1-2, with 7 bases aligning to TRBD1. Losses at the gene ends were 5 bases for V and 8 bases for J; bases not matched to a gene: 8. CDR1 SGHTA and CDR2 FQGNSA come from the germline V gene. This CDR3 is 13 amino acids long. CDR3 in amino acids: CASSIRTGEGYTF. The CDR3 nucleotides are TGTGCCAGCAGCATTCGGACAGGCGAAGGCTACACCTTC.

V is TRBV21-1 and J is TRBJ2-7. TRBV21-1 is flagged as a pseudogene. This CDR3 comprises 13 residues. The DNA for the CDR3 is TGTGCCAGCAGCAAAGGTGGCGGACACGAGCAGTACTTC. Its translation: CASSKGGGHEQYF.